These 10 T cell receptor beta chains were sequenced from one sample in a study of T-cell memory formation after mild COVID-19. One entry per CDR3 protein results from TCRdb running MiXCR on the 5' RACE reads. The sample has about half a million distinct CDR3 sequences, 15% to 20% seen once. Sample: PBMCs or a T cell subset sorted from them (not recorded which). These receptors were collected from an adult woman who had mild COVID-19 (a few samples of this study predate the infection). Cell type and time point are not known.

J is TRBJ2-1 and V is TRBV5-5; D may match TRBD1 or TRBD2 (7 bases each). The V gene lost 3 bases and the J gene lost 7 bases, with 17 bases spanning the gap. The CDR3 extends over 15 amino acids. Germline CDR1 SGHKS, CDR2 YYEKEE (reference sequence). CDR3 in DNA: TGTGCCAGCAGCTCGACAGGGAGGGCCGGGAATGAGCAGTTCTTC. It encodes CASSSTGRAGNEQFF.

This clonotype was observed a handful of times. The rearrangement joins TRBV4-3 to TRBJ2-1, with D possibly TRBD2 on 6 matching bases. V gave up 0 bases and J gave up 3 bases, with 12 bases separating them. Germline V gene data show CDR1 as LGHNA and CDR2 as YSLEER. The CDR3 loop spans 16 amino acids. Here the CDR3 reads CASSQDWRVSYNEQFF. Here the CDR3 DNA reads TGCGCCAGCAGCCAAGATTGGAGGGTGAGCTACAATGAGCAGTTCTTC.

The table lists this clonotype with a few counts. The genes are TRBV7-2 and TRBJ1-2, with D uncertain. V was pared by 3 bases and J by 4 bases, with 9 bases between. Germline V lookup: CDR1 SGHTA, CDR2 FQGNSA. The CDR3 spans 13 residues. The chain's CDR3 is CASSLSGPYGYTF. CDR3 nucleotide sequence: TGTGCCAGCAGCTTGAGTGGGCCCTATGGCTACACCTTC.

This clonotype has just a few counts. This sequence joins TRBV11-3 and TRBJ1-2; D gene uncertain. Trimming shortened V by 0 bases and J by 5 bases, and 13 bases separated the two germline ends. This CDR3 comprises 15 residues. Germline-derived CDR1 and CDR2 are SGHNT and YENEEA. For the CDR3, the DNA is TGTGCCAGCAGCTTAGATCAAGGCAGCTCGTATGGCTACACCTTC. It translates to CASSLDQGSSYGYTF.

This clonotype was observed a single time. CDR3 nucleotides: TGTGCCAGCAGTACGGGGACAGGGGGTGGCGGCAATCAGCCCCAGCATTTT. Translated, it gives CASSTGTGGGGNQPQHF. The chain combines TRBV6-5 with TRBJ1-5; 11 nucleotides align to TRBD1. V lost 5 bases and J lost 2; bases outside the gene matches: 8. This CDR3 has 17 residues. CDR1 is MNHEY and CDR2 is SVGAGI in the germline V gene.

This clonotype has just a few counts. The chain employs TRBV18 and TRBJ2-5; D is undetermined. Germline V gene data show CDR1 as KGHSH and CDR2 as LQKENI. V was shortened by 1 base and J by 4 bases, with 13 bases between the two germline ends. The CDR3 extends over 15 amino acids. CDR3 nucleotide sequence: TGTGCCAGCTCACCACGAGACAAGTGGGGAGAGACCCAGTACTTC. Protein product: CASSPRDKWGETQYF.

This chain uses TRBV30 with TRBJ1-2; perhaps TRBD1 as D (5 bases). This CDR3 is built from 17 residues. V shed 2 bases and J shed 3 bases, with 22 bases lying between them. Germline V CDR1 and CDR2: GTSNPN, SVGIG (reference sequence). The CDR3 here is CAWSRGHRFSFDYGYTF. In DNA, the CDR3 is TGTGCCTGGAGTAGAGGACACCGCTTCTCTTTTGACTATGGCTACACCTTC.

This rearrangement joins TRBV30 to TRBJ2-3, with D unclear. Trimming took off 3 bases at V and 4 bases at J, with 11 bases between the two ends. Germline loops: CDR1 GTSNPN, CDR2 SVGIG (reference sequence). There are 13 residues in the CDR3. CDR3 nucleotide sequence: TGTGCCTGGAGATGGCGCGCCCCAGATACGCAGTATTTT. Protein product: CAWRWRAPDTQYF.

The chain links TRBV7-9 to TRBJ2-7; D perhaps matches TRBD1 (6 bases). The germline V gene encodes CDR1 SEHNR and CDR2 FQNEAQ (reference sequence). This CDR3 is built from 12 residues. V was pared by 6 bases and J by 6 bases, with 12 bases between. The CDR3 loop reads CASSILGGEQYF. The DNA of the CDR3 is TGTGCCAGCAGTATCCTAGGGGGCGAGCAGTACTTC. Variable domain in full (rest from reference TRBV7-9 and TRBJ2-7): DTGVSQNPRHKITKRGQNVTFRCDPISEHNRLYWYRQTLGQGPEFLTYFQNEAQLEKSRLLSDRFSAERPKGSFSTLEIQRTEQGDSAMYLCASSILGGEQYFGPGTRLTVT.

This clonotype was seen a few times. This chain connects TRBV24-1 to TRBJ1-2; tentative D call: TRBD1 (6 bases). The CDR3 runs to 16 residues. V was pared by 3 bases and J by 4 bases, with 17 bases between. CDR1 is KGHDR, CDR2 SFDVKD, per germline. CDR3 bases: TGTGCCACCAGTGATCCCCGGACAGAATTATTCTATGGCTACACCTTC. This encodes CATSDPRTELFYGYTF.